This TCR beta chain was identified in a study of T cells after yellow fever vaccination. Background on the study: Libraries from low-cell-number fractions were prepared with the SMART-Seq v4 Ultra Low Input RNA kit. Study-level results: Most primary-vaccination clones recurred post-booster (roughly 96% CD4, roughly 90% CD8). Sorted repertoires could include abundant contaminating clonotypes from bulk cells.

CDR3 length: 17 residues. Germline V CDR1 and CDR2: MNHEY, SMNVEV (reference sequence). V was trimmed by 4 bases and J by 8 bases, leaving 21 bases between them. This clonotype turned up a few times. Its specificity is unknown. It was through 5'RACE template switching that TCR cDNA was made, with a universal primer site and UMIs added. TCRdb re-called the 5' RACE reads through MiXCR, storing one row per CDR3 protein. The sample carries 400,000 or so distinct CDR3 sequences, around a tenth recorded once. The V call is TRBV27, the J call TRBJ1-6; D unclear. This clonotype was sampled from a man younger than 35 who received the YFV17D yellow fever vaccine. Sequencing used PBMCs, obtained on the day of the first yellow fever vaccination. DNA for the CDR3: TGTGCCAGCAGTTATGGCGGGTCGGAATTAAAGTATTCACCCCTCCACTTT. It yields the protein CASSYGGSELKYSPLHF.